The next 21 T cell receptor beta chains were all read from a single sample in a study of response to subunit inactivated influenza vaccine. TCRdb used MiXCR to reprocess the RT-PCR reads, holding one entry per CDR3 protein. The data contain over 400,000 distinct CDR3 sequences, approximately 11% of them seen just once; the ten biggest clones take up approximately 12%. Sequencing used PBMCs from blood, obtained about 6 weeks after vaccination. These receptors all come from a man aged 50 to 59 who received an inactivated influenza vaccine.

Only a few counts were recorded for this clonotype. The CDR3 nucleotides read TGTGCCAGCAGACTACCGGGACCCAGACAGACCCAGTACTTC. It is translated as CASRLPGPRQTQYF. The chain joins TRBV28 to TRBJ2-5; D might be TRBD1 or TRBD2, each matching 5 bases. The CDR3 sequence is 14 residues long. V lost 6 bases and J 6 bases, leaving 17 bases between the germline ends. Germline V gene lookup returns CDR1 MDHEN and CDR2 SYDVKM.

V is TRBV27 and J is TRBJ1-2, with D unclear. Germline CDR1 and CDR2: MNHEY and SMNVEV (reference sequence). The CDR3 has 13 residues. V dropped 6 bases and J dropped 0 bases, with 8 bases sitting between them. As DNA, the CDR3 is TGTGCCAGCAGCCACACAGCTAACTATGGCTACACCTTC. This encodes CASSHTANYGYTF.

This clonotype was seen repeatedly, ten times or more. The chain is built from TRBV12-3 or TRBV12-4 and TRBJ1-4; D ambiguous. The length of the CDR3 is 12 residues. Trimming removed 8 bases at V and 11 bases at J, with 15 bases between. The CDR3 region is CASSSAPEKLFF. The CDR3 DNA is TGTGCCAGCTCCTCCGCCCCAGAGAAACTGTTTTTT.

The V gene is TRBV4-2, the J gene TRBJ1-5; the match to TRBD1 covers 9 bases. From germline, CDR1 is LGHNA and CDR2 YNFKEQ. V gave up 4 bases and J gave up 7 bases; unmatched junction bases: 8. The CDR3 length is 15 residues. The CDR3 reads CASSRDREARQPQHF. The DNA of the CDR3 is TGTGCCAGCAGCCGGGACAGGGAAGCGAGACAGCCCCAGCATTTT.

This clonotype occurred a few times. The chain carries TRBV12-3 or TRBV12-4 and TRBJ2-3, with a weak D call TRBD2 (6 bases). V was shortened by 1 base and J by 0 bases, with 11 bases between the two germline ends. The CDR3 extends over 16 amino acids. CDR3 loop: CASSLGGLSSTDTQYF. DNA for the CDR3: TGTGCCAGCAGTTTAGGAGGACTATCCAGCACAGATACGCAGTATTTT.

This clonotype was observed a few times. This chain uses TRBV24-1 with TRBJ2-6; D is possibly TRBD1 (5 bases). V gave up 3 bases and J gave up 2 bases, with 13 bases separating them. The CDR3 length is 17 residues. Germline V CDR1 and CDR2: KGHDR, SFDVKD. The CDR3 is CATSDMSGAAGANVLTF. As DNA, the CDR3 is TGTGCCACCAGTGATATGAGTGGGGCGGCTGGGGCCAACGTCCTGACTTTC.

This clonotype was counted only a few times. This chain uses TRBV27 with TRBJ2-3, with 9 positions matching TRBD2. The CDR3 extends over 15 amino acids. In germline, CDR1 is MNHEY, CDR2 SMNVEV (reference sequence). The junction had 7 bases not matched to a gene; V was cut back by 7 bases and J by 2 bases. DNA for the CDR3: TGTGCCAGCAACCTGCGGGGGGGCCTCACAGATACGCAGTATTTT. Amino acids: CASNLRGGLTDTQYF.

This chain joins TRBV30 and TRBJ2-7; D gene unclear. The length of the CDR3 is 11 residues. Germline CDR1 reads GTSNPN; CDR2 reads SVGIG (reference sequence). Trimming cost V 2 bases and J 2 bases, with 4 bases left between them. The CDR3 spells CAWSQAYEQYF. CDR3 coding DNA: TGTGCCTGGAGTCAGGCCTACGAGCAGTACTTC.

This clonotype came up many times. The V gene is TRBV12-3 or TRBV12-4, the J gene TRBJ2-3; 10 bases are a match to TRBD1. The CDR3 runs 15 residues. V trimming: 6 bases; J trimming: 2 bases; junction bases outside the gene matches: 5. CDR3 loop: CASSPGTGVTDTQYF. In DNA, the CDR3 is TGTGCCAGCAGCCCCGGGACAGGGGTCACAGATACGCAGTATTTT.

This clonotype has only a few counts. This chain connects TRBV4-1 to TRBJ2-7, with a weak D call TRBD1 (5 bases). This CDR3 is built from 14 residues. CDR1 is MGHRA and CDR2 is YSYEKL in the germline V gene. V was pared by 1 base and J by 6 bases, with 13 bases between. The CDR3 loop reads CASSQGGLSIEQYF. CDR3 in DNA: TGCGCCAGCAGCCAAGGGGGCCTGTCCATCGAGCAGTACTTC.

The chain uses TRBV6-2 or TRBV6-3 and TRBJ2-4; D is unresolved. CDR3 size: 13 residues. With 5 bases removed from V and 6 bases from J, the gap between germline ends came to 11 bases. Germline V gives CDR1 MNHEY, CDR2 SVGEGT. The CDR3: CASSTGPGNIQYF. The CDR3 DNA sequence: TGTGCCAGCAGTACCGGGCCAGGAAACATTCAGTACTTC.

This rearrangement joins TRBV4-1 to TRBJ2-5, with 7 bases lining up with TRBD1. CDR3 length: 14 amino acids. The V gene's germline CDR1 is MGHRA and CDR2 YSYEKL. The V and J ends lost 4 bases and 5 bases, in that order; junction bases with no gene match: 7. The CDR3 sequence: CASSPGGVKETQYF. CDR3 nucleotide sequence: TGCGCCAGCAGCCCAGGGGGTGTAAAGGAGACCCAGTACTTC.

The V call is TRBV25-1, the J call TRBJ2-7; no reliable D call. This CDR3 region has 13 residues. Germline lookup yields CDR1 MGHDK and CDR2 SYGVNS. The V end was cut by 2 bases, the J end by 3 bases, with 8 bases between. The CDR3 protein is CASSETVDYEQYF. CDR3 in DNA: TGTGCCAGCAGTGAAACTGTAGACTACGAGCAGTACTTC.

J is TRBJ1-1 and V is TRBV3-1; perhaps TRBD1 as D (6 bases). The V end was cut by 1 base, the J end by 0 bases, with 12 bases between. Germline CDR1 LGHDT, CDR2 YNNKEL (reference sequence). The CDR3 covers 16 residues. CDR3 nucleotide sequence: TGTGCCAGCAGCCAAGGGACAGCCCTCATGAACACTGAAGCTTTCTTT. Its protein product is CASSQGTALMNTEAFF.

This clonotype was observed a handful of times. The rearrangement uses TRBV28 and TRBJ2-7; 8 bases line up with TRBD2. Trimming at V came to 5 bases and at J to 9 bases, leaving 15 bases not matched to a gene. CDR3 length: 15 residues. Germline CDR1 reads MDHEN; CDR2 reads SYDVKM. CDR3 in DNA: TGTGCCAGCAGTGAGGATAGCGGGATAACTAGATGGCAGTACTTC. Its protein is CASSEDSGITRWQYF.

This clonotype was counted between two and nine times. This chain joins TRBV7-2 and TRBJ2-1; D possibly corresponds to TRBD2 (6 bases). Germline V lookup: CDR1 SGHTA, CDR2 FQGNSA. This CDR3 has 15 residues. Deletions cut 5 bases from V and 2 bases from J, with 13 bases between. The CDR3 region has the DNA TGTGCCAGCAGCCGGGGGAGCCGTCCCTACAATGAGCAGTTCTTC. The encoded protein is CASSRGSRPYNEQFF. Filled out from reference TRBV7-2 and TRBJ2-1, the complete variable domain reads GAGVSQSPSNKVTEKGKDVELRCDPISGHTALYWYRQSLGQGLEFLIYFQGNSAPDKSGLPSDRFSAERTGGSVSTLTIQRTQQEDSAVYLCASSRGSRPYNEQFFGPGTRLTVL.

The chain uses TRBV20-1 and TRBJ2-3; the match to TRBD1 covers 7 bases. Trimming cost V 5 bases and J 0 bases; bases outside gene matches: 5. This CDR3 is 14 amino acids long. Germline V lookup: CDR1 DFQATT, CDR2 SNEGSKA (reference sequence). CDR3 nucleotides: TGCAGTGCTGAACAGGGGTCTAGCACAGATACGCAGTATTTT. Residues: CSAEQGSSTDTQYF.

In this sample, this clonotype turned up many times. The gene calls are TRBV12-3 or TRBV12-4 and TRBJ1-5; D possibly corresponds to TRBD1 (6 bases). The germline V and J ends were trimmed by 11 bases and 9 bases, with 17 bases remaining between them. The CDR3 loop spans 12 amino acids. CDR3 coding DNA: TGTGCCTCCCAGGGAGGGGGGGGGCCCCAGCATTTT. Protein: CASQGGGGPQHF.

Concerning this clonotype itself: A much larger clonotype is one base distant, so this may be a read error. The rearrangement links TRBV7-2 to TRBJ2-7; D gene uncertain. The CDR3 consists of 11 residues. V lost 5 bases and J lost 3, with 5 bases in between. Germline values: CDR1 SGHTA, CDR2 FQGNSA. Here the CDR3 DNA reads TGTGCCAGCAGCAACCTCTACGAGCAGTACTTC. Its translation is CASSNLYEQYF.

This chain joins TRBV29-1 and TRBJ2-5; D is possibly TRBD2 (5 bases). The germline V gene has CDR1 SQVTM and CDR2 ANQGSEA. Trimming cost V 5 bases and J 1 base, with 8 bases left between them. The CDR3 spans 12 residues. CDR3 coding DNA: TGCAGCGTTAGGACTCCCCAAGAGACCCAGTACTTC. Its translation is CSVRTPQETQYF.

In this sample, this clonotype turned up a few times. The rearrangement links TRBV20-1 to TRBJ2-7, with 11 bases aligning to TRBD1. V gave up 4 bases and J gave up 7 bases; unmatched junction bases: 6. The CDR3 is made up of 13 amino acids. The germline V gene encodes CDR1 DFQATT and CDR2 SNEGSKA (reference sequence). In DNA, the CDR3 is TGCAGTGCTATCCGGGACAGGGGGGGAGAGCAGTACTTC. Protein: CSAIRDRGGEQYF.